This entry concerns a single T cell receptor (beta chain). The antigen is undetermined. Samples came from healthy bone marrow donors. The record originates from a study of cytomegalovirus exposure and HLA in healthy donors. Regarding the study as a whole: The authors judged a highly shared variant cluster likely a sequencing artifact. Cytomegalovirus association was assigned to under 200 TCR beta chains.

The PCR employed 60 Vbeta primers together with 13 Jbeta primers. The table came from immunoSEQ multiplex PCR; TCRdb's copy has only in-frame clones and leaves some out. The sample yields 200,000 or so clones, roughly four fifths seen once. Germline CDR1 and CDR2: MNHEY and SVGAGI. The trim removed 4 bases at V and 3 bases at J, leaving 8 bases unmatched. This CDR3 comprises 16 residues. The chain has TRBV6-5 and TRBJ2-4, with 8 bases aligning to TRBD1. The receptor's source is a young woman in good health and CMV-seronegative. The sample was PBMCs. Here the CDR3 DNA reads TGTGCCAGCAGTTCCAGACCGGGACAGGACAAAAACATTCAGTACTTC. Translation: CASSSRPGQDKNIQYF.